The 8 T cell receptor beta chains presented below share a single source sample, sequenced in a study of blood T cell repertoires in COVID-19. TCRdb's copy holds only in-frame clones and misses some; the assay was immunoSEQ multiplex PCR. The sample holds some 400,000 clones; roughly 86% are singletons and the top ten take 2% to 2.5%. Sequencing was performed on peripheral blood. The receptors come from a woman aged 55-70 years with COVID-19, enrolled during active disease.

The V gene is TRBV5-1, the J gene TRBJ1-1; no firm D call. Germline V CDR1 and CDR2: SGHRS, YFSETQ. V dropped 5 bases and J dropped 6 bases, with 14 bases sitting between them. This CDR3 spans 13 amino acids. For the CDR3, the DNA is TGCGCCAGCAGTAAAACCCGGAGCGCTGAAGCTTTCTTT. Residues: CASSKTRSAEAFF.

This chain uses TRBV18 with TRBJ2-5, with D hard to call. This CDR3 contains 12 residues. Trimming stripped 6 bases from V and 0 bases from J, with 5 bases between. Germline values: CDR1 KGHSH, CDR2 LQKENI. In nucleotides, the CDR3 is TGTGCCAGCTCCCGGGACCAAGAGACCCAGTACTTC. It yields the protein CASSRDQETQYF.

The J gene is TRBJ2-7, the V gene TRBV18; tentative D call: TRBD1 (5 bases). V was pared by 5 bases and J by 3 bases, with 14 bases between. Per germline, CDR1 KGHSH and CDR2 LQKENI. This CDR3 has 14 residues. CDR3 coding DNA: TGTGCCAGCTCATCGGACACATATAACTACGAGCAGTACTTC. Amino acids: CASSSDTYNYEQYF.

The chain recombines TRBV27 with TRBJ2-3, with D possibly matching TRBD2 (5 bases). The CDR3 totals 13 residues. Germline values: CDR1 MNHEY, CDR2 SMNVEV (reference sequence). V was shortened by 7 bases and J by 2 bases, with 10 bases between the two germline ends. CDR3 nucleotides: TGTGCCAGCATCGCTAGCTACACAGATACGCAGTATTTT. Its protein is CASIASYTDTQYF.

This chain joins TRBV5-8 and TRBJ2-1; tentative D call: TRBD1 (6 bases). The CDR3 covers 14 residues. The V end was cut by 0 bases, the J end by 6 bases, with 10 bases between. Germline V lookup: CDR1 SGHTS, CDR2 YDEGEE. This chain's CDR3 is CASSLAFRGNEQFF. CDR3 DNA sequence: TGTGCCAGCAGCTTGGCCTTCAGGGGCAATGAGCAGTTCTTC.

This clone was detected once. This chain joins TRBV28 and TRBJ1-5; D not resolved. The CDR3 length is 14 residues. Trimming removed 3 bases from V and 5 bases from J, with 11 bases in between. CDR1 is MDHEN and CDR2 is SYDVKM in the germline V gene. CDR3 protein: CASSLHGTDQPQHF. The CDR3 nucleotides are TGTGCCAGCAGTTTGCACGGTACAGATCAGCCCCAGCATTTT.

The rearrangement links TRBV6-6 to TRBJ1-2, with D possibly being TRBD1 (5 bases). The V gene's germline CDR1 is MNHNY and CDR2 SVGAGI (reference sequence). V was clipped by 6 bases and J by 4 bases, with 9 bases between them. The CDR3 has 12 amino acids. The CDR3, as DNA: TGTGCCAGCAGACCAGGGTCCTATGGCTACACCTTC. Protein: CASRPGSYGYTF.

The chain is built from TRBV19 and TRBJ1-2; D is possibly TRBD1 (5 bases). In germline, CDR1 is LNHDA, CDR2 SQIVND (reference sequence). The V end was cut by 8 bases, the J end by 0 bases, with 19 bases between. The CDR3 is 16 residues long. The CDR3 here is CASSGAGSGANYGYTF. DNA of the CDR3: TGTGCCAGTTCGGGAGCAGGATCGGGGGCTAACTATGGCTACACCTTC.